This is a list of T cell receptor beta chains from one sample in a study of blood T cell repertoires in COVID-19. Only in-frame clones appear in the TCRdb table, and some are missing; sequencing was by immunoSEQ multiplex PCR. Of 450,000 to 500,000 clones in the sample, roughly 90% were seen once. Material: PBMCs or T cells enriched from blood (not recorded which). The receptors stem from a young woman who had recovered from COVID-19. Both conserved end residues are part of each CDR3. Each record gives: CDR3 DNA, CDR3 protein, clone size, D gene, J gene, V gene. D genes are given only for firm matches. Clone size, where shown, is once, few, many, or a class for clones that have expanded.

DNA: TGTGCCAGCAGCCCGAGGACTAGCGGGGGGGCCTCAAAATTTCACACCGGGGAGCTGTTTTTT
CDR3: CASSPRTSGGASKFHTGELFF
size: NA
D: TRBD2
J: TRBJ2-2
V: TRBV7-6

DNA: TGTGCCACCAGCAGCGGGACTCTCAAGAGGAATGAGCAGTTCTTC
CDR3: CATSSGTLKRNEQFF
size: NA
D: NA
J: TRBJ2-1
V: TRBV15

DNA: TGTGCCAGCAGCTCGTGGGACAGCAACTATAATTCACCCCTCCACTTT
CDR3: CASSSWDSNYNSPLHF
size: NA
D: TRBD1
J: TRBJ1-6
V: TRBV7-9

DNA: TGTGCCAGCAGCTCCGCCGGGACTAACTATGGCTACACCTTC
CDR3: CASSSAGTNYGYTF
size: NA
D: NA
J: TRBJ1-2
V: TRBV5-6

DNA: TGTGCCAGCAGTTTAACAGGGGTCCTAAACACCATATATTTT
CDR3: CASSLTGVLNTIYF
size: NA
D: TRBD1
J: TRBJ1-3
V: TRBV28

DNA: TGTGCCAGCAAGGGGTCCCCGAATGAAAAACTGTTTTTT
CDR3: CASKGSPNEKLFF
size: NA
D: NA
J: TRBJ1-4
V: TRBV6-5

DNA: TGTGCCAGCAGTGATTTACATACCTTCTTC
CDR3: CASSDLHTFF
size: NA
D: NA
J: TRBJ1-2
V: TRBV2

DNA: TGTGCCACCAGTGTTCTACGGGGGGACCCCCAAGAGACCCAGTACTTC
CDR3: CATSVLRGDPQETQYF
size: NA
D: TRBD2
J: TRBJ2-5
V: TRBV24-1

DNA: TGTGCCAGCAGGGGGCAAAATGAAAAACTGTTTTTT
CDR3: CASRGQNEKLFF
size: NA
D: NA
J: TRBJ1-4
V: TRBV2

DNA: TGCAGTGGCTTCCGGGACTATGGCTACACCTTC
CDR3: CSGFRDYGYTF
size: NA
D: NA
J: TRBJ1-2
V: TRBV20-1

DNA: TGCAGCGTTGGTATTGGCAGGGGATATGGCTACACCTTC
CDR3: CSVGIGRGYGYTF
size: NA
D: NA
J: TRBJ1-2
V: TRBV29-1

DNA: TGTGCCAGCAGTTTACAGGGAGGCACTGAAGCTTTCTTT
CDR3: CASSLQGGTEAFF
size: NA
D: NA
J: TRBJ1-1
V: TRBV12-3/TRBV12-4

DNA: TGTGCCAGTAGAGGTCAGGTGGCCTACGAGCAGTACTTC
CDR3: CASRGQVAYEQYF
size: NA
D: NA
J: TRBJ2-7
V: TRBV19

DNA: TGTGCCAGCCGAAATTCTGACAGGCTGAGAAATTCACCCCTCCACTTT
CDR3: CASRNSDRLRNSPLHF
size: NA
D: NA
J: TRBJ1-6
V: TRBV4-2

DNA: TGCGCCAGCAGCTTGGAGAGCGGGGCTGAAGATACGCAGTATTTT
CDR3: CASSLESGAEDTQYF
size: once
D: TRBD2
J: TRBJ2-3
V: TRBV5-1

DNA: TGCGCCAGCAGCCCAGATTGGGAGGAATCACCCCTCCACTTT
CDR3: CASSPDWEESPLHF
size: NA
D: NA
J: TRBJ1-6
V: TRBV5-1

DNA: TGTGCCAGCAGCCAAGCCGGGGGAGATACGCAGTATTTT
CDR3: CASSQAGGDTQYF
size: NA
D: NA
J: TRBJ2-3
V: TRBV3-1/TRBV3-2